This T cell receptor (beta chain) was captured in a study of OX40 agonist ivuxolimab in advanced cancers. Study summary: Patients in dose escalation had liver, melanoma, kidney or head and neck cancers.

The CDR3 runs 12 residues. V was cut by 5 bases and J by 3 bases, with 10 bases left in between. Germline CDR1 SQVTM, CDR2 ANQGSEA. TCRdb keeps only in-frame clones here, not all; method: immunoSEQ multiplex PCR. The table lists more than 50,000 clones, 70% to 85% of them singletons. Study-level points and caveats: The study observed clonal expansion of CD4+ and CD8+ blood T cells by week 6 at 0.1 to 3.0 mg/kg.

Remarks on this clone: Its antigen remains unknown.

This receptor was taken from an adult with an advanced solid tumor such as melanoma, head and neck, liver or kidney cancer. Material: CD4+ or CD8+ T cells sorted from blood, obtained in a trial of the OX40 agonist ivuxolimab. The chain recombines TRBV29-1 with TRBJ1-2; weak D call: TRBD1 (5 bases). CDR3 amino acids: CSVRGGDYGYTF. Written as DNA, the CDR3 is TGCAGCGTTCGGGGGGGAGACTATGGCTACACCTTC. The complete variable domain, with remaining parts taken from reference TRBV29-1 and TRBJ1-2, reads SAVISQKPSRDICQRGTSLTIQCQVDSQVTMMFWYRQQPGQSLTLIATANQGSEATYESGFVIDKFPISRPNLTFSTLTVSNMSPEDSSIYLCSVRGGDYGYTFGSGTRLTVV.